This T cell receptor (beta chain) emerged from a study of T cells after yellow fever vaccination. Study observations and caveats: Weaker overall, the secondary response nonetheless peaked faster (day 5 versus 15).

This clonotype was picked up a small number of times. Its antigen remains unidentified. The CDR3 loop spans 15 amino acids. Trimming pared 6 bases from V and 4 bases from J, leaving 15 bases between. Germline CDR1 reads MNHEY; CDR2 reads SMNVEV (reference sequence). By 5'RACE template switching, TCR cDNA was produced, with a universal primer site and UMIs added in the process. MiXCR, applied by TCRdb to the 5' RACE reads, yields one record per CDR3 protein. The sample comprises hundreds of thousands of distinct CDR3 sequences, about a fifth of which are singletons, and around 16% rests with the top ten.

This specimen was PBMCs, taken roughly 20 days after the first yellow fever vaccination. The chain has TRBV27 and TRBJ1-4; D remains ambiguous. This clonotype was obtained from a man aged 18 to 35 who received the YFV17D yellow fever vaccine. The CDR3 spells CASSPRGRSNEKLFF. DNA of the CDR3: TGTGCCAGCAGCCCCCGTGGCAGGAGTAATGAAAAACTGTTTTTT.